This TCR beta chain was sequenced during a study of control samples from healthy donors and cancer patients. Profiled with immunoSEQ multiplex PCR; TCRdb holds only in-frame clones, not every one. The repertoire holds 65,000 to 70,000 clones, with about 80% as singletons. V dropped 3 bases and J dropped 3 bases, with 18 bases sitting between them. Germline loops: CDR1 MNHEY, CDR2 SMNVEV (reference sequence). This CDR3 has 17 residues. The chain couples TRBV27 to TRBJ2-1; D is possibly TRBD1 or TRBD2 (6 bases each). Sequencing input: PBMCs. This sequence was found in a woman in her fifties or sixties with lung cancer. DNA for the CDR3: TGTGCCAGCAGTTTCGGGATAAGAGGGGGACTCTACAATGAGCAGTTCTTC. Translating it yields CASSFGIRGGLYNEQFF.